This TCR beta chain was sequenced in a study of T cell repertoires in cytomegalovirus infection. About the study: Public TCR beta signature analysis indicated the presence of both CMV infection and matching HLA type.

A single record per CDR3 protein comes from TCRdb applying MiXCR to the reads. This table holds 630,000 or so distinct CDR3 sequences, around 24% found once. The ends were cut back, 4 bases at V and 6 bases at J, with 19 bases in the middle. Germline V lookup: CDR1 LGHNA, CDR2 YSLEER. This CDR3 comprises 16 residues. In this sample, this clonotype turned up many times. No antigen is known for it. General study findings and limits: Summed frequency of public TCR beta families distinguished CMV carriers with the relevant HLA. Clonotype analysis showed dominance of the ex vivo response by HLA-C-restricted CMV-specific TCR beta clonotypes.

Sequenced sample: CD8+ T cells from PBMCs. The chain carries TRBV4-3 and TRBJ2-1; D is perhaps TRBD2 (5 bases). This sequence was found in a human donor in good health (CMV status not recorded). Some clones in this sample may be carry-over from other donors' samples. CDR3 DNA sequence: TGCGCCAGCAGCCGTACGGGAACGGGATATGGCAATGAGCAGTTCTTC. Encoded protein: CASSRTGTGYGNEQFF.